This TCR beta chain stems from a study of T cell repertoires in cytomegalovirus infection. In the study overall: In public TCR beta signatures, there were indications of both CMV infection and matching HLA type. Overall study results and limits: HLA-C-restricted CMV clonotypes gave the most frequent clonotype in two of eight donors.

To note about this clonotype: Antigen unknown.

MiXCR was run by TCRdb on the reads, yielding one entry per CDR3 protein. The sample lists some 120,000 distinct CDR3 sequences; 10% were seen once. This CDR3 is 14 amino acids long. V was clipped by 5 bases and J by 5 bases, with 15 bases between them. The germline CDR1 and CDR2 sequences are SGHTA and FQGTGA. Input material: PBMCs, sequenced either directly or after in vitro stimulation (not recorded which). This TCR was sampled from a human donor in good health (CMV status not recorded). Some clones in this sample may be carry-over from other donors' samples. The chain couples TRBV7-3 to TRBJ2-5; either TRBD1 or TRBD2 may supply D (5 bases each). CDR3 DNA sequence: TGTGCCAGCAGCCCGGGGACCTCAGGGGAGACCCAGTACTTC. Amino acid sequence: CASSPGTSGETQYF.